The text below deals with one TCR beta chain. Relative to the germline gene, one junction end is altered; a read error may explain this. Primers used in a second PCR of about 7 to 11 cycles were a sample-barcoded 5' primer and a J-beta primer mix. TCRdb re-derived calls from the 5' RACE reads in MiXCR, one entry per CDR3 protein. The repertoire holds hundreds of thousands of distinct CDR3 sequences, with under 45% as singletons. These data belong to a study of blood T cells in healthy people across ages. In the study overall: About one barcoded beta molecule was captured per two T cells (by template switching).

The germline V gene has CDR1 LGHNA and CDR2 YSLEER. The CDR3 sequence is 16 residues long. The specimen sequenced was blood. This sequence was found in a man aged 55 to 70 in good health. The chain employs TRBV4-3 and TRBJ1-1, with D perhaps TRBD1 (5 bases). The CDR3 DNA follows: TGCGCCAGCAGCCAAGATTTTGGGGGACCGAACACTGGAGCTTTCTTT. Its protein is CASSQDFGGPNTGAFF.